This TCR beta chain was captured in a study of human T cells and chemical hapten exposure. Study-wide background: Cases of alopecia areata, totalis or universalis occurred in a predominantly female patient group.

The table lists this clonotype with many counts. From the RACE reads, TCRdb called clonotypes with MiXCR, one entry per CDR3 protein. This sample yields 300,000 to 450,000 distinct CDR3 sequences, of which 4.8% are seen a single time; approximately 2.3% belongs to the top ten. CDR3 length: 16 amino acids. Germline V CDR1 and CDR2: KGHDR, SFDVKD. V was trimmed by 4 bases and J by 2 bases, leaving 15 bases between them. The time point here: patch test 1, 2 weeks after DPC sensitization. The sample's treatment: therapeutic diphenylcyclopropenone sensitization with weekly scalp DPC. Alopecia patients, 18 to 70 years old and DPC-suitable, served as donors.

The chain carries TRBV24-1 and TRBJ2-3, with a tentative D call TRBD2 (5 bases). The sequencing here drew on whole blood, taken in connection with sensitization to the hapten diphenylcyclopropenone (DPC). The sequence came from a woman aged 50 to 65 with alopecia areata. Some clones in this sample may be carry-over from other donors' samples. DNA of the CDR3: TGTGCCACCAGTGAGGCTGGTGCGGACTCCACAGATACGCAGTATTTT. As protein: CATSEAGADSTDTQYF.